A selection of T cell receptor beta chains follows, all from one sample in a study of T-cell reconstitution after alpha-beta-depleted transplantation in children. Each CDR3 protein gets one entry after TCRdb re-called the PCR reads with MiXCR. The sample has fewer than 700,000 distinct CDR3 sequences, 10% to 15% seen once. The sequences come from PBMCs, mostly from graft donor cells, collected 360 days after TCRalphabeta/CD19-depleted stem cell transplant. These receptors came from a male patient between 10 and 17 years old who had a stem cell transplant for acute myeloid leukemia, so the T cells may come from the graft donor. CDR3s include the opening cysteine and the closing phenylalanine or tryptophan. A D gene is named only where the DNA matches it firmly. Clone size is given for some rows only: seen once, a few or many times, or a class if the clone is expanded.

clone size: -; D gene: -; V gene: TRBV7-2; J gene: TRBJ2-5; CDR3 DNA: TGTGCCAGTATCTTTAGCGGCCAAGAGACCCAGTACTTC; CDR3 protein: CASIFSGQETQYF
clone size: few; D gene: -; V gene: TRBV6-5; J gene: TRBJ1-5; CDR3 DNA: TGTGCCAGCAGTTACCGTACAGGGTCGTCATCTCAGCCCCAGCATTTT; CDR3 protein: CASSYRTGSSSQPQHF
clone size: -; D gene: -; V gene: TRBV20-1; J gene: TRBJ2-7; CDR3 DNA: TGCAGCGGGGTCGGGGACCTCTCCTACGAGCAGTACTTC; CDR3 protein: CSGVGDLSYEQYF
clone size: few; D gene: TRBD1; V gene: TRBV20-1; J gene: TRBJ1-2; CDR3 DNA: TGCAGTGCGGGGACAGGGGGCGCCCCGTACTATGGCTACACCTTC; CDR3 protein: CSAGTGGAPYYGYTF
clone size: few; D gene: -; V gene: TRBV5-1; J gene: TRBJ2-3; CDR3 DNA: TGCGCCAGCAGCTGGGGCGGGGAAAGCACAGATACGCAGTATTTT; CDR3 protein: CASSWGGESTDTQYF
clone size: -; D gene: -; V gene: TRBV28; J gene: TRBJ2-1; CDR3 DNA: TGTGCCAGCAGTTCGAGGACTGAGCGGCAGTTCTTC; CDR3 protein: CASSSRTERQFF
clone size: few; D gene: -; V gene: TRBV28; J gene: TRBJ2-5; CDR3 DNA: TGTGCCAGCAGTTTTCAGCCGTGGGAGACCCAGTACTTC; CDR3 protein: CASSFQPWETQYF
clone size: few; D gene: TRBD1; V gene: TRBV15; J gene: TRBJ2-7; CDR3 DNA: TGTGCCACCAGCAGAGATCAGGCAGGGGGTTACGAGCAGTACTTC; CDR3 protein: CATSRDQAGGYEQYF
clone size: -; D gene: -; V gene: TRBV18; J gene: TRBJ2-7; CDR3 DNA: TGTGCCAGCTCACCAAAGGGAGACGAGCAGTACTTC; CDR3 protein: CASSPKGDEQYF
clone size: few; D gene: TRBD2; V gene: TRBV6-2/TRBV6-3; J gene: TRBJ2-2; CDR3 DNA: TGTGCCAGCAGTTACCCGCGACGGTCCGGGACTAGCGGGAGGTCCAACACCGGGGAGCTGTTTTTT; CDR3 protein: CASSYPRRSGTSGRSNTGELFF
clone size: -; D gene: TRBD2; V gene: TRBV5-1; J gene: TRBJ2-3; CDR3 DNA: TGCGCCAGCAGTCTAACGGCCGTCGGGAGGGCCGGGGCAGATACGCAGTATTTT; CDR3 protein: CASSLTAVGRAGADTQYF
clone size: many; D gene: -; V gene: TRBV12-3/TRBV12-4; J gene: TRBJ2-4; CDR3 DNA: TGTGCCAGCAGTCCCCGGGGGAGCATTCAGTACTTC; CDR3 protein: CASSPRGSIQYF
clone size: many; D gene: -; V gene: TRBV12-3/TRBV12-4; J gene: TRBJ2-1; CDR3 DNA: TGTGCCAGCAGTTTCAGGGGGGGAGATGAGCAGTTCTTC; CDR3 protein: CASSFRGGDEQFF
clone size: -; D gene: -; V gene: TRBV7-2; J gene: TRBJ2-2; CDR3 DNA: TGTGCCAGCAGCGCCCCGAGGTCGTCCGGGGAGCTGTTTTTT; CDR3 protein: CASSAPRSSGELFF
clone size: few; D gene: -; V gene: TRBV20-1; J gene: TRBJ1-2; CDR3 DNA: TGCAGTGCTAGAGTAGGAGGGAATGGCTACACCTTC; CDR3 protein: CSARVGGNGYTF
clone size: -; D gene: -; V gene: TRBV11-2; J gene: TRBJ2-7; CDR3 DNA: TGTGCCAGCAGCTCGCGCGGACAGGTTGGCGGGGACTCCTACGAGCAGTACTTC; CDR3 protein: CASSSRGQVGGDSYEQYF
clone size: few; D gene: -; V gene: TRBV20-1; J gene: TRBJ2-5; CDR3 DNA: TGCAGTGCTGCAGGGGTCCAAGAGACCCAGTACTTC; CDR3 protein: CSAAGVQETQYF
clone size: few; D gene: -; V gene: TRBV7-7; J gene: TRBJ2-5; CDR3 DNA: TGTGCTAGCAGCTTAGCCCGTTGGGGTTGGGGAGAGACCCAGTACTTC; CDR3 protein: CASSLARWGWGETQYF
clone size: many; D gene: -; V gene: TRBV6-2/TRBV6-3; J gene: TRBJ2-1; CDR3 DNA: TGTGCCAGCATTAAGACAGGTTCAACCCTTGGTCGGTTCTTC; CDR3 protein: CASIKTGSTLGRFF
clone size: few; D gene: -; V gene: TRBV12-3/TRBV12-4; J gene: TRBJ2-7; CDR3 DNA: TGTGCCAGCAGCCCGACTCCGCTTTACGAGCAGTACTTC; CDR3 protein: CASSPTPLYEQYF
clone size: -; D gene: TRBD2; V gene: TRBV7-9; J gene: TRBJ2-3; CDR3 DNA: TGTGCCTTACAGCGGGGGGCCTTCACAGATACGCAGTATTTT; CDR3 protein: CALQRGAFTDTQYF
clone size: many; D gene: -; V gene: TRBV25-1; J gene: TRBJ1-2; CDR3 DNA: TGTGCCAGCAGTGAATGGGGGGCAGGAGCCCCTGCTAACTATGGCTACACCTTC; CDR3 protein: CASSEWGAGAPANYGYTF
clone size: few; D gene: -; V gene: TRBV28; J gene: TRBJ1-5; CDR3 DNA: TGTGCCAGCAGTTTATCATCCGGGGGCCAGCCCCAGCATTTT; CDR3 protein: CASSLSSGGQPQHF
clone size: -; D gene: -; V gene: TRBV3-1; J gene: TRBJ2-1; CDR3 DNA: TGTGCCAGCAGCCTAGGGGGTCGGGACTTCGAGCAGTTCTTC; CDR3 protein: CASSLGGRDFEQFF
clone size: few; D gene: -; V gene: TRBV7-9; J gene: TRBJ2-3; CDR3 DNA: TGTGCCAGCAGCTTGGCGGGGATAAGTGAAGATACGCAGTATTTT; CDR3 protein: CASSLAGISEDTQYF
clone size: many; D gene: -; V gene: TRBV28; J gene: TRBJ2-5; CDR3 DNA: TGTGCCAGCAGTTTATATGAGACCCAGTACTTC; CDR3 protein: CASSLYETQYF
clone size: many; D gene: -; V gene: TRBV7-9; J gene: TRBJ2-7; CDR3 DNA: TGTGCCAGCAGCCCGAGACTGGTTACCTACGAGCAGTACTTC; CDR3 protein: CASSPRLVTYEQYF
clone size: few; D gene: -; V gene: TRBV28; J gene: TRBJ2-7; CDR3 DNA: TGTGCCAGCAGCCCGCCCCCTCTGAGGGAGCAGTACTTC; CDR3 protein: CASSPPPLREQYF
clone size: -; D gene: TRBD2; V gene: TRBV7-2; J gene: TRBJ2-2; CDR3 DNA: TGTGCCAGCAGCTTACCCGGACTATCCGGAGACGGGAGGGCTCTGAACACCGGGGAGCTGTTTTTT; CDR3 protein: CASSLPGLSGDGRALNTGELFF
clone size: many; D gene: TRBD2; V gene: TRBV7-2; J gene: TRBJ2-7; CDR3 DNA: TGTGCCAGCAGCAAGGGACTAGCGGGAATCGAGCAGTACTTC; CDR3 protein: CASSKGLAGIEQYF
clone size: -; D gene: -; V gene: TRBV1; J gene: TRBJ2-5; CDR3 DNA: TGTGCCAGCAGTGAAGCGCCAGCCCAGTACTTC; CDR3 protein: CASSEAPAQYF
clone size: -; D gene: -; V gene: TRBV4-3; J gene: TRBJ2-7; CDR3 DNA: TGCGCCAGCAGCCAGACCAGCGGAGTTTTTTACGAGCAGTACTTC; CDR3 protein: CASSQTSGVFYEQYF
clone size: -; D gene: TRBD2; V gene: TRBV20-1; J gene: TRBJ2-7; CDR3 DNA: TGCAGTGCTCGGACTAGCGGTCCTAGCTCCTACGAGCAGTACTTC; CDR3 protein: CSARTSGPSSYEQYF
clone size: many; D gene: TRBD1; V gene: TRBV5-1; J gene: TRBJ2-7; CDR3 DNA: TGCGCCAGCAGCTCACCGGGACAGGGGGGCTACGAGCAGTACTTC; CDR3 protein: CASSSPGQGGYEQYF